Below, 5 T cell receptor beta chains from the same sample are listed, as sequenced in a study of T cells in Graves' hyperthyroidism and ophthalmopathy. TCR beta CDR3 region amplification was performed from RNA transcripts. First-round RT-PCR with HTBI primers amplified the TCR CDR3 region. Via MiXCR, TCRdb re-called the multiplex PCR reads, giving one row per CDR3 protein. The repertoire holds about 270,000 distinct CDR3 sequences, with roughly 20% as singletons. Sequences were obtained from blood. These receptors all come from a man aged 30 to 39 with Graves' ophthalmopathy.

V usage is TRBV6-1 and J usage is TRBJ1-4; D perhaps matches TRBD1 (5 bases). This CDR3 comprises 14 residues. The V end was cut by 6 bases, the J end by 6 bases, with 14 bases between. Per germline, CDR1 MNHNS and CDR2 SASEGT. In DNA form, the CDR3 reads TGTGCCAGCAGACGACAGTCCGGGGATGAAAAACTGTTTTTT. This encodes CASRRQSGDEKLFF.

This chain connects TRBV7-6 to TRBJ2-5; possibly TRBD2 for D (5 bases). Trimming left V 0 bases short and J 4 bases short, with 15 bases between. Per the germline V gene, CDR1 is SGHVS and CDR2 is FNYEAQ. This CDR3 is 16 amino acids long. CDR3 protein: CASSLAAGLNSETQYF. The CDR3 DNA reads TGTGCCAGCAGCTTAGCGGCCGGACTTAACTCAGAGACCCAGTACTTC. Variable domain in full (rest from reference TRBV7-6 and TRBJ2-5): GAGVSQSPRYKVTKRGQDVALRCDPISGHVSLYWYRQALGQGPEFLTYFNYEAQQDKSGLPNDRFSAERPEGSISTLTIQRTEQRDSAMYRCASSLAAGLNSETQYFGPGTRLLVL.

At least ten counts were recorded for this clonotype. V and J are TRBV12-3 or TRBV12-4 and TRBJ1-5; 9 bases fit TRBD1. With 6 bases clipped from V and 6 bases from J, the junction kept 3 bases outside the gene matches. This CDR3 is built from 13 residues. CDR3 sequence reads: CASRRDRVQPQHF. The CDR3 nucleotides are TGTGCCAGCAGGAGGGACAGGGTTCAGCCCCAGCATTTT.

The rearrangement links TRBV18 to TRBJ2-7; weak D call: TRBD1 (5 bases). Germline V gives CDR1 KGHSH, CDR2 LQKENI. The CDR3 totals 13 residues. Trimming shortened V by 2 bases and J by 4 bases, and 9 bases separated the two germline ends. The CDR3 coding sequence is TGTGCCAGCTCACCAATAGGGGCGTACGAGCAGTACTTC. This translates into CASSPIGAYEQYF.

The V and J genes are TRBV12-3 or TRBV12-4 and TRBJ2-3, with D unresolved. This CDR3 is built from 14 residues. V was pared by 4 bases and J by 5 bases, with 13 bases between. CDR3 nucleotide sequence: TGTGCCAGCAGTTCCACATGGGTCGGAGATACGCAGTATTTT. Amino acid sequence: CASSSTWVGDTQYF.